The 15 T cell receptor beta chains below were found in one sample sequenced in a study of T cell responses to AZD1222 COVID-19 vaccine. TCRdb's table, derived via immunoSEQ multiplex PCR, lists solely in-frame clones and lacks some. The table lists fewer than 200,000 clones, about nine tenths of them singletons. The starting material was peripheral blood, obtained 28 days after the second dose of the MenACWY control vaccine. The receptors shown here come from an adult who received the MenACWY meningococcal vaccine as a control.

The J gene is TRBJ1-5, the V gene TRBV28; D is unresolved. The CDR3 runs to 14 residues. V was trimmed by 3 bases and J by 6 bases, leaving 12 bases between them. CDR1 and CDR2 (germline): MDHEN, SYDVKM. In nucleotides, the CDR3 is TGTGCCAGCAGTTTTGAGGGATTAGGTCAGCCCCAGCATTTT. As protein: CASSFEGLGQPQHF.

V and J are TRBV7-2 and TRBJ2-7; 7 bases are a match to TRBD2. Germline values: CDR1 SGHTA, CDR2 FQGNSA. The CDR3 is 14 residues long. The V gene end was trimmed by 1 base and the J gene end by 5 bases; junction bases not matched to a gene: 5. The CDR3 region has the DNA TGTGCCAGCAGCTTAGTGAGCGGGATCGACGAGCAGTACTTC. This codes for CASSLVSGIDEQYF.

The V gene is TRBV6-5, the J gene TRBJ2-2; the D is unclear. The CDR3 has 14 residues. V gave up 6 bases and J gave up 6 bases, with 14 bases separating them. From germline, CDR1 is MNHEY and CDR2 SVGAGI. The chain's CDR3 is CASRPPANSGELFF. The CDR3 bases are TGTGCCAGCAGGCCCCCGGCGAATTCCGGGGAGCTGTTTTTT.

The chain couples TRBV7-8 to TRBJ1-4, with 11 positions matching TRBD1. Germline V gene data show CDR1 as SGHVS and CDR2 as FQNEAQ. This CDR3 has 16 residues. The trim removed 4 bases at V and 6 bases at J, leaving 7 bases unmatched. The CDR3 spells CASSYFRDRGDEKLFF. Here the CDR3 DNA reads TGTGCCAGCAGCTATTTCCGGGACAGGGGGGATGAAAAACTGTTTTTT.

In this sample, this clone turned up once. The rearrangement links TRBV2 to TRBJ2-7, with D perhaps matching TRBD2 (6 bases). The CDR3 totals 15 residues. In germline, CDR1 is SNHLY, CDR2 FYNNEI. Trimming removed 5 bases at V and 2 bases at J, with 16 bases between. Here the CDR3 reads CASSSWTGDPYEQYF. The CDR3 coding sequence is TGTGCCAGCAGTTCTTGGACGGGAGACCCCTACGAGCAGTACTTC. The variable domain in full, completed from reference TRBV2 and TRBJ2-7, reads EPEVTQTPSHQVTQMGQEVILRCVPISNHLYFYWYRQILGQKVEFLVSFYNNEISEKSEIFDDQFSVERPDGSNFTLKIRSTKLEDSAMYFCASSSWTGDPYEQYFGPGTRLTVT.

This clone is a singleton in its sample. This chain uses TRBV6-6 with TRBJ1-2; D ambiguous. Per the germline V gene, CDR1 is MNHNY and CDR2 is SVGAGI (reference sequence). There are 14 residues in the CDR3. The V end lost 7 bases, the J end lost 2 bases, and 14 bases lay between the germline ends. The CDR3 DNA sequence: TGTGCCAGCACTCAAGCAGGAGAAAACTATGGCTACACCTTC. Its translation is CASTQAGENYGYTF.

The gene calls are TRBV3-1 (or the pseudogene TRBV3-2) and TRBJ1-4; the match to TRBD1 covers 7 bases. Germline V CDR1 and CDR2: LGHDT, YNNKEL (reference sequence). V trimming: 4 bases; J trimming: 3 bases; junction bases outside the gene matches: 2. This CDR3 comprises 14 residues. This CDR3 reads CASSRQGSNEKLFF. The CDR3 bases are TGTGCCAGCAGCCGACAGGGCTCTAATGAAAAACTGTTTTTT.

This rearrangement joins TRBV19 to TRBJ2-7; D is perhaps TRBD2 (6 bases). V dropped 6 bases and J dropped 2 bases, with 23 bases sitting between them. Germline values: CDR1 LNHDA, CDR2 SQIVND (reference sequence). The CDR3 spans 17 residues. As DNA, the CDR3 is TGTGCCAGTAGCCTCAAACCTTTAGCGGCCCAAACCTACGAGCAGTACTTC. It encodes CASSLKPLAAQTYEQYF.

The J gene is TRBJ1-5, the V gene TRBV15; weak D call: TRBD1 (5 bases). Trimming shortened V by 1 base and J by 6 bases, and 7 bases separated the two germline ends. Germline V gene sequence: CDR1 LNHNV, CDR2 YYDKDF (reference sequence). The length of the CDR3 is 13 residues. The CDR3 DNA reads as TGTGCCACCAGCAGAGTGGGGACTCAGCCCCAGCATTTT. As protein: CATSRVGTQPQHF.

The chain uses TRBV5-1 and TRBJ2-1; TRBD2 matches at 12 bases. The germline V gene has CDR1 SGHRS and CDR2 YFSETQ. The CDR3 length is 15 residues. The V segment lost 7 bases and the J segment 8 bases; nucleotides outside the gene matches: 10. As DNA, the CDR3 is TGCGCCAGCTCTAGCGGGAGGGGGGTTGCCGATGAGCAGTTCTTC. It translates to CASSSGRGVADEQFF. The full variable domain, with the rest looked up from reference TRBV5-1 and TRBJ2-1, is KAGVTQTPRYLIKTRGQQVTLSCSPISGHRSVSWYQQTPGQGLQFLFEYFSETQRNKGNFPGRFSGRQFSNSRSEMNVSTLELGDSALYLCASSSGRGVADEQFFGPGTRLTVL.

The rearrangement joins TRBV24-1 to TRBJ1-2; the match to TRBD1 covers 7 bases. V trimming: 3 bases; J trimming: 3 bases; junction bases outside the gene matches: 9. Germline CDR1 is KGHDR and CDR2 is SFDVKD. This CDR3 is 16 amino acids long. The CDR3, as DNA: TGTGCCACCAGTGATCCAACGCGGACAGGAGACTATGGCTACACCTTC. This sequence encodes CATSDPTRTGDYGYTF.

The chain is built from TRBV15 and TRBJ2-7; unclear D gene. The germline gives CDR1 LNHNV, CDR2 YYDKDF (reference sequence). V was cut by 5 bases and J by 5 bases, with 10 bases left in between. CDR3 length: 12 amino acids. DNA for the CDR3: TGTGCCACCAGCCCCCGGGCGAACGAGCAGTACTTC. Translating it yields CATSPRANEQYF. Using reference TRBV15 and TRBJ2-7 for the parts outside the CDR3, the full variable domain is DAMVIQNPRYQVTQFGKPVTLSCSQTLNHNVMYWYQQKSSQAPKLLFHYYDKDFNNEADTPDNFQSRRPNTSFCFLDIRSPGLGDTAMYLCATSPRANEQYFGPGTRLTVT.

The CDR3 reads CASSATGTGGGQPQHF. The CDR3 DNA sequence: TGTGCCAGCAGTGCCACCGGGACAGGGGGCGGTCAGCCCCAGCATTTT. The rearrangement uses TRBV27 and TRBJ1-5; 12 bases agree with TRBD1. There are 16 residues in the CDR3. Germline V gene lookup returns CDR1 MNHEY and CDR2 SMNVEV (reference sequence). The V segment lost 5 bases and the J segment 6 bases; nucleotides outside the gene matches: 8.

This sequence joins TRBV24-1 and TRBJ2-1; no definite D call. This CDR3 contains 14 residues. Germline-derived CDR1 and CDR2 are KGHDR and SFDVKD. V shed 7 bases and J shed 5 bases, with 14 bases lying between them. The CDR3 is CATRGIVGDNEQFF. DNA of the CDR3: TGTGCCACCAGGGGTATAGTTGGGGACAATGAGCAGTTCTTC.

This CDR3 is CASSPGQGRTEAFF. Written as DNA, the CDR3 is TGTGCCAGTAGTCCCGGACAGGGACGGACTGAAGCTTTCTTT. This chain uses TRBV19 with TRBJ1-1, with 8 positions matching TRBD1. The V and J ends lost 5 bases and 5 bases, in that order; junction bases with no gene match: 7. CDR1 is LNHDA and CDR2 is SQIVND in the germline V gene (reference sequence). This CDR3 comprises 14 residues.